This T cell receptor beta chain was sequenced for a study of regulatory T cells in long-lasting Graves disease. CDR3 length equals 13 residues. Germline assignment: CDR1 SGHTA and CDR2 FQGNSA. Trimming removed 2 bases from V and 2 bases from J, with 7 bases in between. This clonotype was counted ten times or more. What it recognizes is unknown. Time point of the sample: persistent/refractory GD, antithyroid drugs over 5 years with positive TRAb. PBMC-extracted RNA yielded the TCR library. Diagnoses of Graves' disease were made by American Thyroid Association guidelines. In building TCR beta libraries, iRepertoire HTBI primers were used together with Arm-PCR of CDR3 regions. One entry per CDR3 protein, called by TCRdb with MiXCR from the multiplex PCR reads. Of under 500,000 distinct CDR3 sequences listed, more than 20% are singletons. Study results and caveats: Researchers reported studying only peripheral blood, not thyroid tissue. Among samples with persistent disease, TRBV28, TRBJ1-2 and TRBJ2-5 were favored. Less diverse TCR repertoires were seen in persistent Graves' patients than in newly diagnosed ones.

The sequence came from a female donor with Graves disease. V is TRBV7-2 and J is TRBJ2-7; weak D call: TRBD2 (6 bases). The sequencing used peripheral blood mononuclear cells (PBMCs), collected when the disease was refractory, from a patient treated with antithyroid drugs. DNA of the CDR3: TGTGCCAGCAGCTTAAGACTAGCCTACGAGCAGTACTTC. Its translation: CASSLRLAYEQYF.